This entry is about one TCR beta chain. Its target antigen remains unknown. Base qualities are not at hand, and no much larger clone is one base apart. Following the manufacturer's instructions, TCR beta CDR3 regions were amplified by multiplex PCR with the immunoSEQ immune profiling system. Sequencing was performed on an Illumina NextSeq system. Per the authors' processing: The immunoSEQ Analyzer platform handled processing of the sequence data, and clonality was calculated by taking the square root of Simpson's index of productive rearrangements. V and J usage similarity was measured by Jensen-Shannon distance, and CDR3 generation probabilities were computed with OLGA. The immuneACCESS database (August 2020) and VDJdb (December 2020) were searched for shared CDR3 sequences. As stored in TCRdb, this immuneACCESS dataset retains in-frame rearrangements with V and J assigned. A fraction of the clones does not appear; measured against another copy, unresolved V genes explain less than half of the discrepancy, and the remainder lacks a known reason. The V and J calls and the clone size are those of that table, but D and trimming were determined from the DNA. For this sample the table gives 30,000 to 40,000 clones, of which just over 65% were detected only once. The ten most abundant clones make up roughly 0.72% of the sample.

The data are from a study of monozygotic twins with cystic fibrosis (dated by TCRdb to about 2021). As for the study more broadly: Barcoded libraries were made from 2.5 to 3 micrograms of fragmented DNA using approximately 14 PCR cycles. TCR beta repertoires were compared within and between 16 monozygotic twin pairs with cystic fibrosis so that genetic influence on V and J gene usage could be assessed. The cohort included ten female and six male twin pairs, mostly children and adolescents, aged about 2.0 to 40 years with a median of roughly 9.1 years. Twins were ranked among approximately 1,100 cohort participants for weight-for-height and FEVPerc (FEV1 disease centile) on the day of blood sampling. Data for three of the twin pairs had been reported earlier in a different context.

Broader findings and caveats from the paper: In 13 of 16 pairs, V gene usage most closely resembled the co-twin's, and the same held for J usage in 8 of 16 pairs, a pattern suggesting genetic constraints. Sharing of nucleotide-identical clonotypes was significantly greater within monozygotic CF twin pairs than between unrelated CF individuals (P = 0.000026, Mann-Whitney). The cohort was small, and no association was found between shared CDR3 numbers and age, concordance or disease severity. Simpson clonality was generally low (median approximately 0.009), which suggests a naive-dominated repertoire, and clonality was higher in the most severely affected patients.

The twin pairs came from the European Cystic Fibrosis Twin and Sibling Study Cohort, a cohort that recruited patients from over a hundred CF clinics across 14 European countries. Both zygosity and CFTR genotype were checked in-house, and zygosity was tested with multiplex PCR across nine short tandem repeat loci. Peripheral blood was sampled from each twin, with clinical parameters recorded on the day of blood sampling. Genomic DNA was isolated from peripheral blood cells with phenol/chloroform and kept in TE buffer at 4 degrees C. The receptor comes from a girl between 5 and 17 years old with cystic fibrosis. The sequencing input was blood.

CDR3 protein: CASSPPGSRVPNEQFF. The sequence in DNA is TGTGCCAGCAGCCCCCCGGGATCGAGGGTTCCTAATGAGCAGTTCTTC. The sequence links TRBV5-6 to TRBJ2-1; TRBD2 is a weak D gene call, 5 bases matching. Including cysteine and phenylalanine, the CDR3 has 16 amino acids. Left in the record is the CDR3 DNA by itself, 48 bases read in frame from the first base. The germline ends are 21 bases apart after V is trimmed by 4 bases and J by 7 bases. The germline V gene supplies CDR1 SGHDT and CDR2 YYEEEE.